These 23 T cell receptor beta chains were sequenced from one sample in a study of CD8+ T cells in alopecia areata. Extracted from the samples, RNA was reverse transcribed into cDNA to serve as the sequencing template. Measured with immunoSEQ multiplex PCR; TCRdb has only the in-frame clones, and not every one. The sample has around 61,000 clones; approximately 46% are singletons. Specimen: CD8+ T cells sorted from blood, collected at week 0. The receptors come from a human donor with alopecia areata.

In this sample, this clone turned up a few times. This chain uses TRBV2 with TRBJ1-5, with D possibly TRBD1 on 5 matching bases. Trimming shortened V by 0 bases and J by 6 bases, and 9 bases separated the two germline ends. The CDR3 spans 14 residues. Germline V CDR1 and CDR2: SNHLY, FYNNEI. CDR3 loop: CASSEAGGGQPQHF. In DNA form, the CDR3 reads TGTGCCAGCAGTGAAGCAGGTGGGGGTCAGCCCCAGCATTTT.

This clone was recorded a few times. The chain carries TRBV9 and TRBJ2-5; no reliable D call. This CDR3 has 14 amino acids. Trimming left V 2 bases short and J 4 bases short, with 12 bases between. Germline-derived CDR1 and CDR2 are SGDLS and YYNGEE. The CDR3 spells CASSVESYGETQYF. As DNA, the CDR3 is TGTGCCAGCAGCGTGGAGTCGTATGGAGAGACCCAGTACTTC. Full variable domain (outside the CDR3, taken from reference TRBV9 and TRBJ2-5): DSGVTQTPKHLITATGQRVTLRCSPRSGDLSVYWYQQSLDQGLQFLIQYYNGEERAKGNILERFSAQQFPDLHSELNLSSLELGDSALYFCASSVESYGETQYFGPGTRLLVL.

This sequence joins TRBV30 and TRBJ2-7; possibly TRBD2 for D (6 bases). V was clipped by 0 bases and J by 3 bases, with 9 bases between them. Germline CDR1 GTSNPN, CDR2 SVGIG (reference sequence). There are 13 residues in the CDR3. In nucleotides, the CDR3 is TGTGCCTGGAGTGTAACTAGCTTCTACGAGCAGTACTTC. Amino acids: CAWSVTSFYEQYF.

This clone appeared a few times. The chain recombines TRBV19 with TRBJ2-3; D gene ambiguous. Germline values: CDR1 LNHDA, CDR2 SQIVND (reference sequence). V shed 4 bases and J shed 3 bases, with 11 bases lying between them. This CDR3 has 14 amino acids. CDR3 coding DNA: TGTGCCAGTAGTAACGGAGCTTGGACAGATACGCAGTATTTT. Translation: CASSNGAWTDTQYF.

CDR3 coding DNA: TGTGCCAGCAGACCCATAGACACGGCCTACGAGCAGTACTTC. Its protein is CASRPIDTAYEQYF. This chain joins TRBV6-6 and TRBJ2-7; D is unresolved. CDR3 length: 14 residues. Trimming pared 6 bases from V and 2 bases from J, leaving 14 bases between. Germline lookup yields CDR1 MNHNY and CDR2 SVGAGI (reference sequence).

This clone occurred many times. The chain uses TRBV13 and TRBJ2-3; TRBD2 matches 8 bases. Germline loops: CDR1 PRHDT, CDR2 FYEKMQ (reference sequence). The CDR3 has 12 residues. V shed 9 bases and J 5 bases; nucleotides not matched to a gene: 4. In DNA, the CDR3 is TGTGCCAGTAGAAGCGGGAGAGATACGCAGTATTTT. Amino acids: CASRSGRDTQYF.

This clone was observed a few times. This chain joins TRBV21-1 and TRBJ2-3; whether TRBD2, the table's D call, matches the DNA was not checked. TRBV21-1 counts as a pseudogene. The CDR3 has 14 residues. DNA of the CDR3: TGTGCCAGCAGCAAACGGCGGGAGTGGGATACGCAGTATTTT. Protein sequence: CASSKRREWDTQYF.

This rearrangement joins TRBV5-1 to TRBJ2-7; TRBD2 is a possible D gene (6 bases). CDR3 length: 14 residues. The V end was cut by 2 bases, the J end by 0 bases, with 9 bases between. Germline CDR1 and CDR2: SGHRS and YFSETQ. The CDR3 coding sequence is TGCGCCAGCAGCTTCGGGACTCTCTCCTACGAGCAGTACTTC. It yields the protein CASSFGTLSYEQYF.

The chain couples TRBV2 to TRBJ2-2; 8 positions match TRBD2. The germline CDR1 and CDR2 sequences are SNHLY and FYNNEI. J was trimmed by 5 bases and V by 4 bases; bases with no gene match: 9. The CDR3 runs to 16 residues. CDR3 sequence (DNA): TGTGCCAGCAGTGCCCCCAGCGGGAGAAATACCGGGGAGCTGTTTTTT. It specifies CASSAPSGRNTGELFF.

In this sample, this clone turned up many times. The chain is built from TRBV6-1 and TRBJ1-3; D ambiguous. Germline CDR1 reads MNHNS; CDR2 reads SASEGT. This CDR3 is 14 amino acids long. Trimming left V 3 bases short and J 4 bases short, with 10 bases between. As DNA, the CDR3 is TGTGCCAGCAGTGATGGGGTGTCGGGAAACACCATATATTTT. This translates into CASSDGVSGNTIYF.

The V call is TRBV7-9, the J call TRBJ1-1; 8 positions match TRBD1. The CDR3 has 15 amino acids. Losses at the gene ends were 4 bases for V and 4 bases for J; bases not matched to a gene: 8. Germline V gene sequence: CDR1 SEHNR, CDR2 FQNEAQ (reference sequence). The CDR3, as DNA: TGTGCCAGCAGCTCGCTGGACACAGGGGGCACTGAAGCTTTCTTT. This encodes CASSSLDTGGTEAFF.

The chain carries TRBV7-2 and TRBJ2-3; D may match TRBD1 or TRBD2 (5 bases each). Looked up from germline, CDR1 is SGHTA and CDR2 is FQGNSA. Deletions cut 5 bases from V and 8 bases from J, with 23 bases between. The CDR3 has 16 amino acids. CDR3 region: CASSPRGTAGDVTQYF. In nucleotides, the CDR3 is TGTGCCAGCAGCCCCCGTGGGACGGCGGGTGACGTTACGCAGTATTTT.

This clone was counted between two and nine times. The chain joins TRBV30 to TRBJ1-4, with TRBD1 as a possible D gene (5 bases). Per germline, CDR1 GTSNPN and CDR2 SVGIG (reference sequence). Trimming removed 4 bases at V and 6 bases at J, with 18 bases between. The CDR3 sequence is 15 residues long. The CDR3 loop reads CAWTSGITGDEKLFF. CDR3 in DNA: TGTGCCTGGACCTCAGGGATAACGGGGGATGAAAAACTGTTTTTT.

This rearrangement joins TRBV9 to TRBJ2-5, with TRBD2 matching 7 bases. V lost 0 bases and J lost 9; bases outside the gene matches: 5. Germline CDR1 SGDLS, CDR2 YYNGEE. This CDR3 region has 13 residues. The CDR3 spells CASSVASGTPQYF. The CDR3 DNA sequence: TGTGCCAGCAGCGTAGCGAGCGGGACGCCCCAGTACTTC.

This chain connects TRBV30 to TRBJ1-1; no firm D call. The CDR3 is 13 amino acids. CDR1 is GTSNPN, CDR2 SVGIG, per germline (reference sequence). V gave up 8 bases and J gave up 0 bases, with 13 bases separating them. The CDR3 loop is CARRETLNTEAFF. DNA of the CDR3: TGTGCCAGAAGAGAGACCCTGAACACTGAAGCTTTCTTT.

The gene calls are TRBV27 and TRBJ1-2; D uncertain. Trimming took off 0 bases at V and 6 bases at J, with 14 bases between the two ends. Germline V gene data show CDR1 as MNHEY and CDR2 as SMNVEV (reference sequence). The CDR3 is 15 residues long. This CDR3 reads CASSLSVRSRDGYTF. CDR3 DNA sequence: TGTGCCAGCAGTTTATCGGTCAGGAGTAGGGATGGCTACACCTTC.

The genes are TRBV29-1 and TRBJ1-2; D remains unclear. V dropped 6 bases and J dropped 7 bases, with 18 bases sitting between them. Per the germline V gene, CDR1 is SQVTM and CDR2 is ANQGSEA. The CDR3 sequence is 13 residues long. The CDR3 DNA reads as TGCAGCGTCAAGGTGACGCCGTCGGTTGGCTACACCTTC. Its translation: CSVKVTPSVGYTF.

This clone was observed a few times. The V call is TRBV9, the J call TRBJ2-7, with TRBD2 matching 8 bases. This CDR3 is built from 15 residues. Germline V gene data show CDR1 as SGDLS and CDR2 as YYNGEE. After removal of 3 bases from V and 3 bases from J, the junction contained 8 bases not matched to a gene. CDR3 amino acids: CASSEWGLDGYEQYF. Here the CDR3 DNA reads TGTGCCAGCAGCGAGTGGGGACTAGACGGCTACGAGCAGTACTTC.

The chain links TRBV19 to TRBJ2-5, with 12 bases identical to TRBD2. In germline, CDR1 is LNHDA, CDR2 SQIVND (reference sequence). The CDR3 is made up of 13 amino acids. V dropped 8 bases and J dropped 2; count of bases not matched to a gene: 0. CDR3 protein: CASGLAGQETQYF. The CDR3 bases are TGTGCCAGTGGACTAGCGGGGCAAGAGACCCAGTACTTC.

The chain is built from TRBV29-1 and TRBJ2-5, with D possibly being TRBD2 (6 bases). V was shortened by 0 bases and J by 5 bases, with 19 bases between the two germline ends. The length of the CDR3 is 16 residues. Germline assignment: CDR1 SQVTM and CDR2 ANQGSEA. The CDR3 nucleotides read TGCAGCGTTGAAGAGAGGGGAAGGGCGGGGAGTGAGACCCAGTACTTC. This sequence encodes CSVEERGRAGSETQYF. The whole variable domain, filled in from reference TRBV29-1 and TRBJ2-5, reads SAVISQKPSRDICQRGTSLTIQCQVDSQVTMMFWYRQQPGQSLTLIATANQGSEATYESGFVIDKFPISRPNLTFSTLTVSNMSPEDSSIYLCSVEERGRAGSETQYFGPGTRLLVL.

The CDR3 DNA is TGTGCCAGCAGTGATTTTAGTGGGACAGGGGAGTGGGTGACCCAGTACTTC. Translated: CASSDFSGTGEWVTQYF. V usage is TRBV25-1 and J usage is TRBJ2-5; TRBD1 aligns across 10 bases. V trimming: 3 bases; J trimming: 7 bases; junction bases outside the gene matches: 14. Germline CDR1 is MGHDK and CDR2 is SYGVNS. The CDR3 contains 17 residues. The whole variable domain, remainder taken from reference TRBV25-1 and TRBJ2-5, is EADIYQTPRYLVIGTGKKITLECSQTMGHDKMYWYQQDPGMELHLIHYSYGVNSTEKGDLSSESTVSRIRTEHFPLTLESARPSHTSQYLCASSDFSGTGEWVTQYFGPGTRLLVL.

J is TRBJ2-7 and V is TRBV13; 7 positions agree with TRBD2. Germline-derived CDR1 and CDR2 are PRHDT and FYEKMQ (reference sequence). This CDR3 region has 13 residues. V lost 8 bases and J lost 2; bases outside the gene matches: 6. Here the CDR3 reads CASSSGGPYEQYF. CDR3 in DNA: TGTGCCAGCTCCTCGGGGGGACCCTACGAGCAGTACTTC.

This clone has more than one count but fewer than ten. CDR3 protein: CASSQVGQVANVLTF. The DNA of the CDR3 is TGTGCCAGCAGCCAAGTGGGGCAGGTAGCCAACGTCCTGACTTTC. V gene TRBV14 combines with J gene TRBJ2-6, with D tentatively TRBD1 (5 bases). Trimming removed 1 base at V and 7 bases at J, with 11 bases between. The CDR3 contains 15 residues. Germline-derived CDR1 and CDR2 are SGHDN and FVKESK.